What follows is one T cell receptor (beta chain) and its context. The data belong to a study of T cells expressing NK-cell markers. Study-level background: Seven HCMV-seropositive donors and one seronegative donor made up the eight sequenced donors.

CDR3 size: 15 residues. The germline V gene has CDR1 MDHEN and CDR2 SYDVKM. TCRdb re-analyzed the 5' RACE reads; it lists each CDR3 protein once, without DNA. The sample totals roughly 390,000 distinct CDR3 sequences. The V gene is TRBV28, the J gene TRBJ2-1; TCRdb's D call of TRBD2 is untestable without DNA. The source is a man aged 18-75 years in good health. Sequencing input: blood T cells: a sorted CD56 or NKG2C T cell subset, CD4+ or CD8+ T cells, or bulk PBMC T cells (not recorded which). CDR3 residues: CASRGLAGGLNEQFF.